Listed here are 22 T cell receptor beta chains from one sample, sequenced in a study of T cells in Graves' hyperthyroidism and ophthalmopathy. Amplification targeted TCR beta CDR3 regions from RNA transcripts. The HTBI primer set drove a first-round RT-PCR of the TCR CDR3. TCRdb itself ran the multiplex PCR reads through MiXCR, one entry per CDR3 protein. Among roughly 720,000 distinct CDR3 sequences listed, 15% to 20% were seen once. Material for sequencing was blood. These receptors came from a man aged 45-65 years with Graves' hyperthyroidism.

This clonotype occurred many times. The chain couples TRBV24-1 to TRBJ2-6; 9 positions match TRBD1. There are 17 residues in the CDR3. V shed 5 bases and J 0 bases; nucleotides not matched to a gene: 4. From germline, CDR1 is KGHDR and CDR2 SFDVKD. In nucleotides, the CDR3 is TGTGCCACCAGTGGCAGGACAGGGGACTCTGGGGCCAACGTCCTGACTTTC. This codes for CATSGRTGDSGANVLTF.

This clonotype was seen a few times. The J gene is TRBJ2-7, the V gene TRBV19; either TRBD1 or TRBD2 may fit D (5 bases each). V lost 2 bases, J lost 3 bases, and 11 bases lay in between. CDR1 is LNHDA and CDR2 is SQIVND in the germline V gene (reference sequence). The CDR3 length is 14 residues. The CDR3 DNA follows: TGTGCCAGTAGTATACTGGGGGAGAGCTACGAGCAGTACTTC. It is translated as CASSILGESYEQYF.

This clonotype was counted between two and nine times. The genes are TRBV24-1 and TRBJ2-3, with D unresolved. CDR1 KGHDR and CDR2 SFDVKD come from the germline V gene. CDR3 length: 18 amino acids. V was cut by 1 base and J by 2 bases, with 18 bases left in between. In DNA form, the CDR3 reads TGTGCCACCAGTGATTTCTCCGTAGAACTTACAGACACAGATACGCAGTATTTT. Translation gives CATSDFSVELTDTDTQYF.

The chain has TRBV4-1 and TRBJ1-3; 9 bases align to TRBD1. This CDR3 is built from 14 residues. Germline V lookup: CDR1 MGHRA, CDR2 YSYEKL. The junction had 4 bases not matched to a gene; V was cut back by 4 bases and J by 6 bases. CDR3 nucleotides: TGCGCCAGCAGCCCCAGACAGGGGGAAAACACCATATATTTT. Translated: CASSPRQGENTIYF.

This clonotype has a count of ten or more. The CDR3 DNA follows: TGTGCCAGCTTTCAGGGGGTGAACTATGGCTACACCTTC. As protein: CASFQGVNYGYTF. This chain links TRBV2 with TRBJ1-2; 7 positions agree with TRBD1. V dropped 8 bases and J dropped 2; count of bases not matched to a gene: 5. Germline CDR1 and CDR2: SNHLY and FYNNEI. The CDR3 is 13 amino acids.

There are many counts of this clonotype. J is TRBJ2-2 and V is TRBV7-2; 12 bases line up with TRBD2. V gave up 10 bases and J gave up 3 bases; unmatched junction bases: 3. This CDR3 region has 14 residues. Germline V gene sequence: CDR1 SGHTA, CDR2 FQGNSA. CDR3 coding DNA: TGTGCCACCGGACTAGCGGGATACACCGGGGAGCTGTTTTTT. Translation gives CATGLAGYTGELFF. Full variable domain (missing parts from reference TRBV7-2 and TRBJ2-2): GAGVSQSPSNKVTEKGKDVELRCDPISGHTALYWYRQSLGQGLEFLIYFQGNSAPDKSGLPSDRFSAERTGGSVSTLTIQRTQQEDSAVYLCATGLAGYTGELFFGEGSRLTVL.

V gene TRBV7-9 combines with J gene TRBJ2-7; TRBD1 aligns across 8 bases. The germline CDR1 and CDR2 sequences are SEHNR and FQNEAQ (reference sequence). This CDR3 region has 15 residues. V trimming: 5 bases; J trimming: 0 bases; junction bases outside the gene matches: 6. The CDR3 protein is CASSLRQGSSYEQYF. The CDR3, as DNA: TGTGCCAGCAGCCTACGACAGGGGAGCTCCTACGAGCAGTACTTC.

This clonotype was counted ten times or more. The chain carries TRBV29-1 and TRBJ1-1; D is unclear. CDR3 size: 12 residues. The V gene's germline CDR1 is SQVTM and CDR2 ANQGSEA. V was cut by 4 bases and J by 5 bases, with 11 bases left in between. CDR3 sequence reads: CSVAFRGTEAFF. The CDR3 bases are TGCAGCGTTGCCTTCCGAGGGACTGAAGCTTTCTTT.

This clonotype was counted at least ten times. CDR3 residues: CASRDWTGGAETQYF. CDR3 nucleotides: TGTGCCAGCAGAGACTGGACAGGGGGCGCCGAGACCCAGTACTTC. J is TRBJ2-5 and V is TRBV28; TRBD1 agrees at 11 bases. CDR3 length: 15 residues. Trimming at V came to 6 bases and at J to 5 bases, leaving 8 bases not matched to a gene. Germline V gene lookup returns CDR1 MDHEN and CDR2 SYDVKM.

This clonotype appeared many times. The CDR3 protein is CASSELRGTEAFF. CDR3 sequence (DNA): TGTGCCAGCAGCGAACTACGGGGCACTGAAGCTTTCTTT. The J gene is TRBJ1-1, the V gene TRBV9; D gene ambiguous. V was clipped by 3 bases and J by 4 bases, with 10 bases between them. The CDR3 sequence is 13 residues long. The germline V gene has CDR1 SGDLS and CDR2 YYNGEE. Supplemented by reference TRBV9 and TRBJ1-1, the full variable domain reads DSGVTQTPKHLITATGQRVTLRCSPRSGDLSVYWYQQSLDQGLQFLIQYYNGEERAKGNILERFSAQQFPDLHSELNLSSLELGDSALYFCASSELRGTEAFFGQGTRLTVV.

V gene TRBV5-4 combines with J gene TRBJ2-2, with 12 bases identical to TRBD2. The CDR3 loop spans 16 amino acids. J was trimmed by 4 bases and V by 4 bases; bases with no gene match: 5. The V gene's germline CDR1 is SGHNT and CDR2 YYREEE (reference sequence). The CDR3: CASSLTTSGGTGELFF. As DNA, the CDR3 is TGTGCCAGCAGCCTTACGACTAGCGGGGGCACCGGGGAGCTGTTTTTT.

In regard to this clonotype: Relative to the germline gene, one junction end is altered; a read error may explain this. The V call is TRBV18, the J call TRBJ2-5; D might be TRBD2 (5 bases). Germline V gene lookup returns CDR1 KGHSH and CDR2 LQKENI. This CDR3 comprises 13 residues. The CDR3 sequence: CASSPPTLEPQYF. Here the CDR3 DNA reads TGTGCCAGCTCACCCCCAACACTAGAGCCCCAGTACTTC.

This clonotype was counted between two and nine times. The genes are TRBV30 and TRBJ2-1; D not certain. Between the trimmed V and J ends, which lost 2 bases and 10 bases, there was a span of 15 bases. From germline, CDR1 is GTSNPN and CDR2 SVGIG (reference sequence). This CDR3 is built from 13 residues. The CDR3 nucleotides are TGTGCCTGGAGTTTCGACCCCTCCGAGGAGCAGTTCTTC. As protein: CAWSFDPSEEQFF.

This clonotype showed up many times. The chain links TRBV28 to TRBJ2-1, with a weak D call TRBD2 (5 bases). There are 15 residues in the CDR3. Germline assignment: CDR1 MDHEN and CDR2 SYDVKM. V lost 2 bases, J lost 3 bases, and 11 bases lay in between. CDR3 loop: CASSLDLAVYNEQFF. The DNA for the CDR3 is TGTGCCAGCAGTTTAGACCTAGCAGTCTACAATGAGCAGTTCTTC.

The CDR3 DNA reads as TGTGCCAGTAGTATAGGCCACATGAACACTGAAGCTTTCTTT. Encoded protein: CASSIGHMNTEAFF. This chain joins TRBV19 and TRBJ1-1; D remains unclear. Germline values: CDR1 LNHDA, CDR2 SQIVND (reference sequence). The CDR3 has 14 residues. The ends were cut back, 1 base at V and 0 bases at J, with 6 bases in the middle.

This chain joins TRBV7-2 and TRBJ2-7; D unclear. The CDR3 runs to 13 residues. Trimming removed 1 base at V and 9 bases at J, with 13 bases between. Germline V gene sequence: CDR1 SGHTA, CDR2 FQGNSA. The CDR3: CASSLDAITTQYF. CDR3 DNA: TGTGCCAGCAGCTTAGACGCAATCACGACGCAGTACTTC. The full variable domain, completed using reference TRBV7-2 and TRBJ2-7, is GAGVSQSPSNKVTEKGKDVELRCDPISGHTALYWYRQSLGQGLEFLIYFQGNSAPDKSGLPSDRFSAERTGGSVSTLTIQRTQQEDSAVYLCASSLDAITTQYFGPGTRLTVT.

This rearrangement joins TRBV20-1 to TRBJ2-6, with D perhaps matching TRBD2 (5 bases). Germline assignment: CDR1 DFQATT and CDR2 SNEGSKA (reference sequence). Trimming removed 4 bases at V and 0 bases at J, with 13 bases between. The CDR3 has 16 amino acids. In DNA, the CDR3 is TGCAGTGCTACCAAGGACTTGTACTCTGGGGCCAACGTCCTGACTTTC. Translating it yields CSATKDLYSGANVLTF.

This clonotype was recorded many times. The genes are TRBV12-3 or TRBV12-4 and TRBJ1-4; D gene unclear. CDR3 length: 14 residues. Trimming stripped 1 base from V and 8 bases from J, with 11 bases between. Here the CDR3 reads CASSLGWQKEKLFF. CDR3 in DNA: TGTGCCAGCAGTTTAGGTTGGCAGAAGGAAAAACTGTTTTTT.

The chain carries TRBV6-2 or TRBV6-3 and TRBJ2-1, with TRBD2 identical over 12 bases. V lost 6 bases to trimming and J lost 8 bases; unmatched junction nucleotides: 8. CDR1 MNHEY and CDR2 SVGEGT come from the germline V gene. The CDR3 sequence is 15 residues long. The CDR3 region has the DNA TGTGCCAGCAGACGACTAGCGGGAGCCTATGATGAGCAGTTCTTC. Translated, it gives CASRRLAGAYDEQFF.

The sample holds many counts of this clonotype. The chain has TRBV7-8 and TRBJ2-1, with TRBD2 as a possible D gene (5 bases). Germline CDR1 SGHVS, CDR2 FQNEAQ. Trimming stripped 7 bases from V and 5 bases from J, with 18 bases between. The CDR3 has 15 residues. The CDR3 DNA follows: TGTGCCAGCATCCCATTTCTAGCTCACCACAATGAGCAGTTCTTC. Protein product: CASIPFLAHHNEQFF.

The chain recombines TRBV6-5 with TRBJ1-2, with a tentative D call TRBD1 (6 bases). The V end was cut by 2 bases, the J end by 6 bases, with 7 bases between. This CDR3 is built from 12 residues. Germline V gene data show CDR1 as MNHEY and CDR2 as SVGAGI. DNA for the CDR3: TGTGCCAGCAGTTACAGGGGGAATGGCTACACCTTC. Protein sequence: CASSYRGNGYTF.

The chain joins TRBV27 to TRBJ2-1, with D possibly matching TRBD2 (6 bases). Trimming cost V 3 bases and J 3 bases, with 9 bases left between them. Germline V gives CDR1 MNHEY, CDR2 SMNVEV (reference sequence). The CDR3 totals 14 residues. The CDR3 loop reads CASSLTRVYNEQFF. CDR3 DNA: TGTGCCAGCAGTTTGACTAGAGTCTACAATGAGCAGTTCTTC.